Below are 26 T cell receptor beta chains sequenced from a single sample in a study of beta chain features in type 1 diabetes. General study results and limits: Shorter TCRB CDR3s, moderately but significantly so, marked every one of the four CD4+ subsets in Type 1 diabetes patients.

The whole isolated RNA underwent reverse transcription, so sequencing captured expressed TCRB transcripts. Clones were sequenced by immunoSEQ multiplex PCR, and TCRdb holds only the in-frame ones, with some missing. Here the sample spans some 350,000 clones, around 9.6% being singletons. No antigen is known for these receptors. The sequenced sample consisted of central memory CD4+ T cells from blood. Receptors originate from a man aged 25-45 years with type 1 diabetes.

This clone showed up just a few times. The chain links TRBV11-3 to TRBJ2-1; tentative D call: TRBD2 (7 bases). This CDR3 is 15 amino acids long. Germline CDR1 is SGHNT and CDR2 is YENEEA. With 4 bases removed from V and 6 bases from J, the gap between germline ends came to 16 bases. CDR3 DNA: TGTGCCAGCAGCTCCGGGAGCGGGACAATCAATGAGCAGTTCTTC. This gives the protein CASSSGSGTINEQFF.

Ten or more counts support this clone. The chain recombines TRBV14 with TRBJ2-1, with TRBD2 matching 10 bases. CDR3 length: 15 amino acids. With V trimmed by 1 base and J by 8 bases, 5 bases remained unmatched. The germline V gene has CDR1 SGHDN and CDR2 FVKESK. The CDR3 DNA reads TGTGCCAGCAGCCAAGGATGGCTAGCGGGAGATGAGCAGTTCTTC. Its protein product is CASSQGWLAGDEQFF.

This clone has at least ten counts. The chain recombines TRBV18 with TRBJ1-2; D is uncertain. Looked up from germline, CDR1 is KGHSH and CDR2 is LQKENI. The germline V and J ends were trimmed by 3 bases and 2 bases, with 10 bases remaining between them. The CDR3 runs to 14 residues. The CDR3 spells CASSPNTENYGYTF. CDR3 DNA: TGTGCCAGCTCACCTAATACAGAGAACTATGGCTACACCTTC.

The genes are TRBV7-9 and TRBJ1-1, with D perhaps TRBD1 (5 bases). CDR1 and CDR2 (germline): SEHNR, FQNEAQ (reference sequence). The CDR3 extends over 14 amino acids. V was trimmed by 5 bases and J by 3 bases, leaving 13 bases between them. The CDR3 DNA reads as TGTGCCAGCAGCCCGAGGCTCAGGGACACTGAAGCTTTCTTT. Translating it yields CASSPRLRDTEAFF.

The chain joins TRBV30 to TRBJ1-1; maybe TRBD1 (6 bases). Germline loops: CDR1 GTSNPN, CDR2 SVGIG (reference sequence). The CDR3 sequence is 11 residues long. V lost 5 bases to trimming and J lost 5 bases, with 9 bases between them. The CDR3 sequence is CAWGQRTEAFF. DNA of the CDR3: TGTGCCTGGGGACAGAGGACTGAAGCTTTCTTT. Full variable domain (remainder filled in from reference TRBV30 and TRBJ1-1): SQTIHQWPATLVQPVGSPLSLECTVEGTSNPNLYWYRQAAGRGLQLLFYSVGIGQISSEVPQNLSASRPQDRQFILSSKKLLLSDSGFYLCAWGQRTEAFFGQGTRLTVV.

The rearrangement links TRBV5-1 to TRBJ1-4, with D possibly being TRBD1 (5 bases). Per germline, CDR1 SGHRS and CDR2 YFSETQ. V lost 1 base and J 4 bases, leaving 29 bases between the germline ends. There are 21 residues in the CDR3. CDR3 coding DNA: TGCGCCAGCAGCTTGCCCGCGAGTGAGGGACGGGATACTGCAATTAATGAAAAACTGTTTTTT. Amino acids: CASSLPASEGRDTAINEKLFF.

V usage is TRBV28 and J usage is TRBJ2-7; 7 bases fit TRBD1. The CDR3 covers 14 residues. V was pared by 5 bases and J by 2 bases, with 6 bases of the junction left unmatched. The germline V gene encodes CDR1 MDHEN and CDR2 SYDVKM. This CDR3 is CASSDPGQPYEQYF. Written as DNA, the CDR3 is TGTGCCAGCAGTGACCCGGGACAGCCCTACGAGCAGTACTTC.

In its sample, this clone was seen a few times. The chain carries TRBV7-8 and TRBJ2-7; D perhaps matches TRBD2 (5 bases). V was trimmed by 1 base and J by 3 bases, leaving 13 bases between them. CDR1 is SGHVS, CDR2 FQNEAQ, per germline. The CDR3 spans 15 residues. The CDR3 is CASSLDRAEGYEQYF. CDR3 bases: TGTGCCAGCAGCTTAGACCGGGCCGAGGGCTACGAGCAGTACTTC.

There are a few counts of this clone. CDR3 in DNA: TGTGCCAGCAGCTCCTTAAGCGGGAGGGCCAACAATGAGCAGTTCTTC. This codes for CASSSLSGRANNEQFF. V is TRBV11-1 and J is TRBJ2-1; 10 positions match TRBD2. CDR3 size: 16 residues. Germline V CDR1 and CDR2: SGHAT, FQDESV (reference sequence). With V trimmed by 4 bases and J by 5 bases, 8 bases remained unmatched.

This clone appeared a few times. V and J are TRBV6-1 and TRBJ2-5; D is undetermined. The J call is doubtful: the DNA matches TRBJ2-7 better. The germline V gene encodes CDR1 MNHNS and CDR2 SASEGT. This CDR3 comprises 13 residues. CDR3 region: CASSTGHSYEQYF. The CDR3 coding sequence is TGTGCCAGCAGTACCGGGCACTCCTACGAGCAGTACTTC.

This clone was seen only a few times. The chain combines TRBV7-7 with TRBJ2-5; no reliable D call. Germline V gene lookup returns CDR1 SSHAT and CDR2 FNYEAQ (reference sequence). V dropped 1 base and J dropped 3 bases, with 9 bases sitting between them. The CDR3 runs to 14 residues. The CDR3, as DNA: TGTGCCAGCAGCTTAGGGCATACCAAAGAGACCCAGTACTTC. It translates to CASSLGHTKETQYF.

This clone was counted only a few times. J is TRBJ2-1 and V is TRBV28, with 10 bases that match TRBD1. V trimming: 5 bases; J trimming: 2 bases; junction bases outside the gene matches: 6. The CDR3 has 16 amino acids. Germline V gene data show CDR1 as MDHEN and CDR2 as SYDVKM. CDR3 loop: CASSPGTGEPYNEQFF. The CDR3 coding sequence is TGTGCCAGCAGTCCTGGGACAGGGGAACCCTACAATGAGCAGTTCTTC.

This clone was found a few times. The chain joins TRBV5-6 to TRBJ2-1; 10 bases match TRBD2. The J segment lost 4 bases and the V segment lost 0 bases, leaving 7 bases of the junction unmatched. CDR3 size: 17 residues. Looked up from germline, CDR1 is SGHDT and CDR2 is YYEEEE. The CDR3 DNA reads TGTGCCAGCAGCTTGGGATTGGGACTAGCGAAGTACAATGAGCAGTTCTTC. This gives the protein CASSLGLGLAKYNEQFF.

This clone was found a few times. V usage is TRBV7-2 and J usage is TRBJ1-2; D is possibly TRBD1 (6 bases). Trimming shortened V by 5 bases and J by 8 bases, and 12 bases separated the two germline ends. The CDR3 runs to 12 residues. Germline CDR1 SGHTA, CDR2 FQGNSA. The CDR3 protein is CASSRGGYGYTF. The CDR3 DNA reads as TGTGCCAGCAGCCGAGGGGGATACGGCTACACCTTC.

The chain links TRBV7-9 to TRBJ1-2; 7 bases fit TRBD1. The germline gives CDR1 SEHNR, CDR2 FQNEAQ (reference sequence). J gave up 8 bases and V 5 bases, and 5 bases lay outside the gene matches. The CDR3 contains 12 residues. In DNA, the CDR3 is TGTGCCAGCAGCCGACAGGGCCCAGGCTACACCTTC. It codes for CASSRQGPGYTF.

This clone occurred a few times. The chain couples TRBV28 to TRBJ1-3, with unresolved D. There are 17 residues in the CDR3. The V and J ends lost 4 bases and 0 bases respectively, with 16 bases between them. Germline CDR1 is MDHEN and CDR2 is SYDVKM. Here the CDR3 reads CASSSPFDTSSGNTIYF. The CDR3 nucleotides are TGTGCCAGCAGTTCCCCATTCGACACGAGCTCTGGAAACACCATATATTTT.

The chain has TRBV28 and TRBJ1-6, with TRBD1 matching 7 bases. V gave up 7 bases and J gave up 4 bases; unmatched junction bases: 7. Per germline, CDR1 MDHEN and CDR2 SYDVKM. This CDR3 is 15 amino acids long. The CDR3 loop is CASTTTGMYNSPLHF. CDR3 bases: TGTGCCAGCACTACGACAGGGATGTATAATTCACCCCTCCACTTT.

This clone was found a few times. This rearrangement joins TRBV10-3 to TRBJ2-5, with TRBD2 matching over 8 bases. The junction had 11 bases not matched to a gene; V was cut back by 6 bases and J by 5 bases. This CDR3 contains 15 residues. Germline V gene sequence: CDR1 ENHRY, CDR2 SYGVKD. This CDR3 is CAIRRAGATGETQYF. CDR3 coding DNA: TGTGCCATCAGAAGAGCGGGAGCAACAGGGGAGACCCAGTACTTC.

Worth noting for this clone: Other DNA sequences in the same sample also yield this CDR3. The rearrangement uses TRBV11-2 and TRBJ2-4; a weak D match, TRBD2 (6 bases). The germline V and J ends were trimmed by 5 bases and 3 bases, with 17 bases remaining between them. Germline V gene lookup returns CDR1 SGHAT and CDR2 FQNNGV. The CDR3 runs to 16 residues. CDR3 sequence: CASSPAGGKDKNIQYF. The CDR3, as DNA: TGTGCCAGCAGCCCAGCGGGTGGTAAAGACAAAAACATTCAGTACTTC.

This clone was observed a handful of times. The rearrangement uses TRBV5-4 and TRBJ2-2, with 7 bases that match TRBD2. Germline V CDR1 and CDR2: SGHNT, YYREEE (reference sequence). CDR3 size: 18 residues. Trimming at V came to 4 bases and at J to 5 bases, leaving 17 bases not matched to a gene. DNA of the CDR3: TGTGCCAGCAGCCCACGAGGTGCCGGCGGGAGAGGGACCGGGGAGCTGTTTTTT. Residues: CASSPRGAGGRGTGELFF.

The chain recombines TRBV28 with TRBJ2-3, with 7 nucleotides matching TRBD2. The germline V gene encodes CDR1 MDHEN and CDR2 SYDVKM. Trimming cost V 2 bases and J 0 bases; bases outside gene matches: 8. This CDR3 is 17 amino acids long. This CDR3 reads CASSLALLATSTDTQYF. The CDR3, as DNA: TGTGCCAGCAGTTTAGCGTTACTAGCGACTAGCACAGATACGCAGTATTTT. The full variable domain, its missing parts supplied by reference TRBV28 and TRBJ2-3, is DVKVTQSSRYLVKRTGEKVFLECVQDMDHENMFWYRQDPGLGLRLIYFSYDVKMKEKGDIPEGYSVSREKKERFSLILESASTNQTSMYLCASSLALLATSTDTQYFGPGTRLTVL.

This clone was seen only a few times. The genes are TRBV28 and TRBJ1-2, with D unresolved. The CDR3 is 12 residues long. Germline values: CDR1 MDHEN, CDR2 SYDVKM. V shed 2 bases and J shed 7 bases, with 8 bases lying between them. CDR3 protein: CASSLAESGYTF. In DNA form, the CDR3 reads TGTGCCAGCAGTTTAGCAGAGTCTGGCTACACCTTC.

The chain combines TRBV11-2 with TRBJ1-4; the match to TRBD1 covers 9 bases. The CDR3 has 15 amino acids. The V segment lost 1 base and the J segment 3 bases; nucleotides outside the gene matches: 0. Germline-derived CDR1 and CDR2 are SGHAT and FQNNGV. The CDR3 loop is CASSLGDRANEKLFF. The CDR3 DNA is TGTGCCAGCAGCTTAGGGGACAGGGCTAATGAAAAACTGTTTTTT.

This sequence joins TRBV2 and TRBJ1-1; 8 bases align to TRBD1. The CDR3 is 15 residues long. The germline CDR1 and CDR2 sequences are SNHLY and FYNNEI. V lost 4 bases, J lost 3 bases, and 7 bases stayed unmatched. The CDR3 nucleotides read TGTGCCAGCAGTGCACAGGGGACAGGCGACACTGAAGCTTTCTTT. It specifies CASSAQGTGDTEAFF.

The chain employs TRBV10-3 and TRBJ2-7; 13 nucleotides match TRBD2. CDR3 length: 20 residues. CDR1 and CDR2 from the germline V gene are ENHRY and SYGVKD. V shed 7 bases, J shed 3 bases, and the junction held 21 bases outside the gene matches. The chain's CDR3 is CAITPTGDRTSGSAGYEQYF. DNA of the CDR3: TGTGCCATCACCCCCACAGGGGATCGGACTAGCGGGAGCGCTGGCTACGAGCAGTACTTC.

This clone was detected only a few times. The chain uses TRBV7-3 and TRBJ2-1; D might be TRBD1 or TRBD2, each matching 5 bases. The CDR3 has 13 amino acids. The V end lost 3 bases, the J end lost 8 bases, and 11 bases lay between the germline ends. Germline assignment: CDR1 SGHTA and CDR2 FQGTGA. In nucleotides, the CDR3 is TGTGCCAGCAGCTTCGCGAGAGGGGATGAGCAGTTCTTC. Its protein product is CASSFARGDEQFF.